Below are 27 T cell receptor beta chains sequenced from a single sample in a study of cytomegalovirus exposure and HLA in healthy donors. It was with 60 Vbeta and 13 Jbeta primers that the PCR ran. The assay was immunoSEQ multiplex PCR, and TCRdb's table has in-frame clones only and misses some. Of 120,000 or so clones listed, about 85% were seen once; the top ten hold approximately 4%. Sequenced: PBMCs. The receptor source for this set is a man between 18 and 35 years old in good health and CMV-seropositive.

This clone appeared a single time. The gene calls are TRBV19 and TRBJ1-1; a possible D gene is TRBD1 (5 bases). Looked up from germline, CDR1 is LNHDA and CDR2 is SQIVND (reference sequence). With 5 bases removed from V and 1 base from J, the gap between germline ends came to 5 bases. This CDR3 has 12 residues. DNA for the CDR3: TGTGCCAGTAGTGGGGCGAACACTGAAGCTTTCTTT. It specifies CASSGANTEAFF.

The chain recombines TRBV27 with TRBJ2-5; 7 bases line up with TRBD2. CDR1 and CDR2 (germline): MNHEY, SMNVEV (reference sequence). After removal of 4 bases from V and 5 bases from J, the junction contained 16 bases not matched to a gene. This CDR3 comprises 17 residues. CDR3 coding DNA: TGTGCCAGCAGTTCCCTAGCGGCCCTACCCCAAGCGGAGACCCAGTACTTC. This translates into CASSSLAALPQAETQYF.

The chain joins TRBV29-1 to TRBJ2-1; D perhaps matches TRBD1 (6 bases). The CDR3 is 18 amino acids. Trimming took off 1 base at V and 0 bases at J, with 19 bases between the two ends. The germline gives CDR1 SQVTM, CDR2 ANQGSEA. The CDR3 DNA sequence: TGCAGCGTTGAAGGACAGCGAACTAGGGGGAGCTCCTACAATGAGCAGTTCTTC. Translation: CSVEGQRTRGSSYNEQFF.

The chain is built from TRBV2 and TRBJ1-2, with D unresolved. This CDR3 contains 11 residues. V was cut by 3 bases and J by 4 bases, with 3 bases left in between. The germline V gene encodes CDR1 SNHLY and CDR2 FYNNEI. DNA for the CDR3: TGTGCCAGCAGTGACAGCTATGGCTACACCTTC. It codes for CASSDSYGYTF.

V gene TRBV9 combines with J gene TRBJ2-5, with no clear D. The V end was cut by 1 base, the J end by 2 bases, with 6 bases between. This CDR3 is 13 amino acids long. Germline CDR1 and CDR2: SGDLS and YYNGEE. The CDR3 protein is CASSVSLQETQYF. Here the CDR3 DNA reads TGTGCCAGCAGCGTATCCCTTCAAGAGACCCAGTACTTC.

This chain connects TRBV18 to TRBJ1-1; 7 bases match TRBD1. Trimming cost V 3 bases and J 0 bases; bases outside gene matches: 1. This CDR3 is built from 14 residues. Per the germline V gene, CDR1 is KGHSH and CDR2 is LQKENI. The CDR3 nucleotides are TGTGCCAGCTCACCGGGACAGCTGAACACTGAAGCTTTCTTT. It specifies CASSPGQLNTEAFF.

The rearrangement links TRBV10-3 to TRBJ2-5; TRBD2 matches at 8 bases. This CDR3 is built from 16 residues. Germline trimming cut 0 bases from V and 5 bases from J; bases unmatched to any gene: 8. Germline V gives CDR1 ENHRY, CDR2 SYGVKD. CDR3 bases: TGTGCCATCAGTGAGTCCAGGGCGGGAGGATCTGAGACCCAGTACTTC. This gives the protein CAISESRAGGSETQYF.

The gene calls are TRBV29-1 and TRBJ1-1, with TRBD1 matching 9 bases. Germline lookup yields CDR1 SQVTM and CDR2 ANQGSEA. This CDR3 region has 15 residues. J gave up 5 bases and V 3 bases, and 10 bases lay outside the gene matches. This CDR3 is CSVEVTGGKLTEAFF. DNA for the CDR3: TGCAGCGTTGAGGTGACAGGGGGGAAGTTAACTGAAGCTTTCTTT. The variable domain in full, completed from reference TRBV29-1 and TRBJ1-1, reads SAVISQKPSRDICQRGTSLTIQCQVDSQVTMMFWYRQQPGQSLTLIATANQGSEATYESGFVIDKFPISRPNLTFSTLTVSNMSPEDSSIYLCSVEVTGGKLTEAFFGQGTRLTVV.

The chain recombines TRBV12-1 with TRBJ2-3; TRBD2 is the table's D call, not checked against the DNA. TRBV12-1 is recorded as a pseudogene. The CDR3 covers 9 residues. CDR3 sequence reads: CATGDTQYF. The CDR3 bases are TGTGCCACCGGGGATACGCAGTATTTT.

This clone was picked up a small number of times. This chain uses TRBV7-9 with TRBJ2-4; 8 bases fit TRBD2. The CDR3 extends over 17 amino acids. The germline V gene has CDR1 SEHNR and CDR2 FQNEAQ (reference sequence). J lost 0 bases, V lost 6 bases, and 10 bases had no gene match. The CDR3 loop is CASRKSGGLLAKNIQYF. In nucleotides, the CDR3 is TGTGCCAGCAGGAAAAGCGGGGGCTTACTAGCCAAAAACATTCAGTACTTC.

J is TRBJ1-3 and V is TRBV4-1, with a tentative D call TRBD1 (5 bases). The CDR3 contains 15 residues. Trimming shortened V by 10 bases and J by 1 base, and 17 bases separated the two germline ends. The germline V gene has CDR1 MGHRA and CDR2 YSYEKL. The CDR3 coding sequence is TGCGCCACCGGCCAGGAAGGGACTTCTGGAAACACCATATATTTT. This encodes CATGQEGTSGNTIYF.

This chain joins TRBV30 and TRBJ1-1, with D possibly being TRBD1 (6 bases). Trimming removed 8 bases at V and 0 bases at J, with 16 bases between. The germline CDR1 and CDR2 sequences are GTSNPN and SVGIG (reference sequence). This CDR3 has 14 residues. In DNA form, the CDR3 reads TGTGCCGGCACCGGACAGAAAATGAACACTGAAGCTTTCTTT. As protein: CAGTGQKMNTEAFF.

V and J are TRBV5-8 and TRBJ2-7, with 7 bases aligning to TRBD1. Germline V gene data show CDR1 as SGHTS and CDR2 as YDEGEE. The J segment lost 2 bases and the V segment lost 6 bases, leaving 11 bases of the junction unmatched. This CDR3 comprises 15 residues. The CDR3 protein is CASNSIHDRAYEQYF. CDR3 DNA sequence: TGTGCCAGCAACAGTATCCACGACAGGGCCTACGAGCAGTACTTC.

The chain uses TRBV7-6 and TRBJ2-7; 10 bases agree with TRBD1. V shed 1 base, J shed 4 bases, and the junction held 4 bases outside the gene matches. The CDR3 runs 15 residues. The germline gives CDR1 SGHVS, CDR2 FNYEAQ. The CDR3, as DNA: TGTGCCAGCAGCTTAGGGACAGGGGGTTCGTACGAGCAGTACTTC. Its protein product is CASSLGTGGSYEQYF.

CDR3 loop: CAWSMTSVSLSGTDTQYF. In DNA form, the CDR3 reads TGTGCCTGGAGTATGACTAGCGTTTCCCTCAGTGGCACAGATACGCAGTATTTT. The genes are TRBV30 and TRBJ2-3, with 8 bases matching TRBD2. The CDR3 contains 18 residues. The V gene end was trimmed by 2 bases and the J gene end by 1 base; junction bases not matched to a gene: 14. The germline V gene encodes CDR1 GTSNPN and CDR2 SVGIG (reference sequence). The variable domain in full, with the rest retrieved from reference TRBV30 and TRBJ2-3, is SQTIHQWPATLVQPVGSPLSLECTVEGTSNPNLYWYRQAAGRGLQLLFYSVGIGQISSEVPQNLSASRPQDRQFILSSKKLLLSDSGFYLCAWSMTSVSLSGTDTQYFGPGTRLTVL.

This clone has a single count. This chain links TRBV19 with TRBJ2-5, with 8 positions matching TRBD2. J was trimmed by 1 base and V by 6 bases; bases with no gene match: 4. The CDR3 is 14 amino acids. The germline V gene has CDR1 LNHDA and CDR2 SQIVND (reference sequence). CDR3 amino acids: CASRASGSQETQYF. The DNA for the CDR3 is TGTGCCAGTAGGGCTAGCGGGTCCCAAGAGACCCAGTACTTC.

The rearrangement links TRBV19 to TRBJ2-3; D may be TRBD2 (5 bases). Trimming cost V 5 bases and J 1 base, with 10 bases left between them. From germline, CDR1 is LNHDA and CDR2 SQIVND (reference sequence). The CDR3 consists of 14 residues. CDR3 amino acids: CASSGLIRTDTQYF. CDR3 in DNA: TGTGCCAGTAGTGGACTCATACGCACAGATACGCAGTATTTT.

This chain joins TRBV19 and TRBJ1-1; TRBD1 is a possible D gene (5 bases). Germline CDR1 and CDR2: LNHDA and SQIVND (reference sequence). V was trimmed by 5 bases and J by 7 bases, leaving 11 bases between them. The CDR3 runs to 12 residues. CDR3 protein: CASSHMTVEAFF. In DNA, the CDR3 is TGTGCCAGTAGTCATATGACAGTTGAAGCTTTCTTT.

This clone has just one count. The gene calls are TRBV25-1 and TRBJ2-7; D perhaps matches TRBD2 (6 bases). Germline V gene data show CDR1 as MGHDK and CDR2 as SYGVNS. The CDR3 length is 14 residues. V lost 3 bases, J lost 7 bases, and 16 bases lay in between. The CDR3 reads CASSDRRGSLEQYF. CDR3 DNA: TGTGCCAGCAGTGACAGGAGGGGCAGTCTGGAGCAGTACTTC.

J is TRBJ2-3 and V is TRBV7-9; 14 positions match TRBD2. CDR3 length: 17 residues. The J segment lost 2 bases and the V segment lost 5 bases, leaving 6 bases of the junction unmatched. Germline V gene sequence: CDR1 SEHNR, CDR2 FQNEAQ (reference sequence). CDR3 amino acids: CASSLGTSGRFTDTQYF. The CDR3 region has the DNA TGTGCCAGCAGCCTCGGGACTAGCGGGAGATTCACAGATACGCAGTATTTT.

As DNA, the CDR3 is TGTGCCAGTAACAGGGAAAATGAAAAACTGTTTTTT. As protein: CASNRENEKLFF. The chain couples TRBV19 to TRBJ1-4; tentatively, D is TRBD1 (6 bases). From germline, CDR1 is LNHDA and CDR2 SQIVND (reference sequence). This CDR3 has 12 residues. The V end was cut by 7 bases, the J end by 5 bases, with 8 bases between.

The chain joins TRBV5-1 to TRBJ2-3, with D hard to call. Germline loops: CDR1 SGHRS, CDR2 YFSETQ. The ends were cut back, 0 bases at V and 6 bases at J, with 14 bases in the middle. The CDR3 consists of 15 residues. CDR3 in DNA: TGCGCCAGCAGCTTGGGGAGACCCGGAGCGGATACGCAGTATTTT. Amino acid sequence: CASSLGRPGADTQYF.

The V and J genes are TRBV5-1 and TRBJ1-2, with 7 nucleotides matching TRBD1. CDR3 length: 15 amino acids. V was clipped by 1 base and J by 5 bases; unmatched bases: 8. The germline gives CDR1 SGHRS, CDR2 YFSETQ. The CDR3 sequence is CASSLYGQVRYGYTF. In DNA, the CDR3 is TGCGCCAGCAGCTTGTATGGACAGGTTCGGTATGGCTACACCTTC.

The chain links TRBV6-6 to TRBJ2-3; 12 positions match TRBD2. The length of the CDR3 is 16 residues. The germline CDR1 and CDR2 sequences are MNHNY and SVGAGI (reference sequence). Trimming at V came to 5 bases and at J to 0 bases, leaving 3 bases not matched to a gene. The CDR3 is CASSQTSGRSTDTQYF. CDR3 DNA: TGTGCCAGCAGTCAAACTAGCGGGAGGAGCACAGATACGCAGTATTTT.

Concerning this clone itself: Its ends do not fully match the called genes, so a read error is possible. V is TRBV2 and J is TRBJ1-1; the match to TRBD1 covers 7 bases. The CDR3 extends over 14 amino acids. Per germline, CDR1 SNHLY and CDR2 FYNNEI. The chain's CDR3 is CASRRQGLTPDAFF. The DNA for the CDR3 is TGTGCCAGCAGACGACAGGGTTTGACTCCTGACGCTTTCTTT.

The V call is TRBV28, the J call TRBJ1-4, with TRBD1 matching 8 bases. CDR3 length: 14 amino acids. Germline-derived CDR1 and CDR2 are MDHEN and SYDVKM. With 6 bases clipped from V and 8 bases from J, the junction kept 8 bases outside the gene matches. In DNA form, the CDR3 reads TGTGCCAGCAGACCCCGGACAGGGAGGGAAAAACTGTTTTTT. The encoded protein is CASRPRTGREKLFF.

V and J are TRBV30 and TRBJ2-2; 8 nucleotides line up with TRBD1. Per the germline V gene, CDR1 is GTSNPN and CDR2 is SVGIG (reference sequence). This CDR3 has 13 amino acids. V shed 1 base, J shed 9 bases, and the junction held 4 bases outside the gene matches. CDR3 sequence reads: CAWSGQGFRELFF. CDR3 in DNA: TGTGCCTGGAGTGGACAGGGGTTCAGGGAGCTGTTTTTT.